This TCR beta chain was observed in a study of shared clonotypes between healthy human individuals. Findings of the study overall: Exclusively blood specimens were collected; tissue repertoires likely differ.

Assay used: immunoSEQ multiplex PCR; TCRdb lists only in-frame clones, some missing. Here the sample spans fewer than 3 million clones, 85% to 95% being singletons. The CDR3 has 12 residues. In germline, CDR1 is SGHDT, CDR2 YYEEEE. V dropped 1 base and J dropped 3 bases, with 5 bases sitting between them. Concerning this clone: Its antigen is still unknown.

The sequence derives from a man aged 18 to 35 in good health. Some clones in this sample may be carry-over from other donors' samples. The chain couples TRBV5-6 to TRBJ2-7; D remains ambiguous. The sequenced sample consisted of naive CD4+ T cells from PBMCs. Subset specified: CD45RA+ positively selected. CDR3 sequence (DNA): TGTGCCAGCAGCTTGAAGGACTACGAGCAGTACTTC. This translates into CASSLKDYEQYF.